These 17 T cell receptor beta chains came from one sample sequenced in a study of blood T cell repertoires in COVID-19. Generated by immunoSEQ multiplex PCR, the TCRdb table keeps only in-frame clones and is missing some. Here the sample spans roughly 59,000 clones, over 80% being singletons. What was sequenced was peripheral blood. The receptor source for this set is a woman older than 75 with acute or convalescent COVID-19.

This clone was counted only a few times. CDR3 protein: CASSVKSGRSDTQYF. The CDR3 DNA sequence: TGTGCCAGCAGCGTAAAGTCTGGGAGATCAGATACGCAGTATTTT. The V call is TRBV9, the J call TRBJ2-3, with D possibly being TRBD2 (5 bases). V dropped 1 base and J dropped 4 bases, with 13 bases sitting between them. This CDR3 has 15 residues. The germline V gene has CDR1 SGDLS and CDR2 YYNGEE.

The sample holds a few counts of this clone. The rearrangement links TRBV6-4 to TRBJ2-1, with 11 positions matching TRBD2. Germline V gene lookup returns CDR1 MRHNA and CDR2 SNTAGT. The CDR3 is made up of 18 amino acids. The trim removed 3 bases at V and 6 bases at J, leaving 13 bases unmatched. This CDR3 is CASSEFPQLAGVGNEQFF. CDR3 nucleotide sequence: TGTGCCAGCAGTGAATTCCCCCAACTAGCGGGAGTCGGCAATGAGCAGTTCTTC.

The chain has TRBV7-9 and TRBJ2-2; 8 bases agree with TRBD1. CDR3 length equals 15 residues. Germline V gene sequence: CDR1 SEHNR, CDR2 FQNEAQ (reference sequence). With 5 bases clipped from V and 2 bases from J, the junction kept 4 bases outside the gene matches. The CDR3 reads CASSPTGVNTGELFF. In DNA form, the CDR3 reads TGTGCCAGCAGCCCGACAGGGGTTAACACCGGGGAGCTGTTTTTT.

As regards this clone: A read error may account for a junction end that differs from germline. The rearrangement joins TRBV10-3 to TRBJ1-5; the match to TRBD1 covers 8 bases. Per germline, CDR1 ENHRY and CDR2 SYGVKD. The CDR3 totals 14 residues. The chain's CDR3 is CAISDQGANQPQHF. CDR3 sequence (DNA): TGTGCCATAAGTGACCAGGGGGCCAATCAGCCCCAGCATTTT.

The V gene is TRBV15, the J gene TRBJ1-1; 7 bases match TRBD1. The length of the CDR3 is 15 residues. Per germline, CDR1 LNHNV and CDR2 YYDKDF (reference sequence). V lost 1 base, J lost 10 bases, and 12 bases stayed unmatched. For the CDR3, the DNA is TGTGCCACCAGCAGAGGAACTGACAGGGAAGGGGGAGCTTTCTTT. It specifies CATSRGTDREGGAFF.

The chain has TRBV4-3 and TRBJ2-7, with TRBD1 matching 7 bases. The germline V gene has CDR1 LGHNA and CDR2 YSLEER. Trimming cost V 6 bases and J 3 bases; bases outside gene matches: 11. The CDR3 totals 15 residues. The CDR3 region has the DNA TGCGCCAGCAGGACCTCGGGACAGCTTAGCTACGAGCAGTACTTC. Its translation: CASRTSGQLSYEQYF.

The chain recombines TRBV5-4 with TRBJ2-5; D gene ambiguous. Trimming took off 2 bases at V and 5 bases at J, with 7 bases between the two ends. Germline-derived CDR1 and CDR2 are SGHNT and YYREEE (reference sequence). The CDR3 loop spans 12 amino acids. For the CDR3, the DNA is TGTGCCAGCAGCTTATCTTCGGAGACCCAGTACTTC. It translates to CASSLSSETQYF.

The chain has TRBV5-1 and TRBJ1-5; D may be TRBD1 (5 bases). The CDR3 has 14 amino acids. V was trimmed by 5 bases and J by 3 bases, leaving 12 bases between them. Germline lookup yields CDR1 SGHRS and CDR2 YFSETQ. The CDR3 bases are TGCGCCAGCAGTCAGGACACTCTCAATCAGCCCCAGCATTTT. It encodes CASSQDTLNQPQHF.

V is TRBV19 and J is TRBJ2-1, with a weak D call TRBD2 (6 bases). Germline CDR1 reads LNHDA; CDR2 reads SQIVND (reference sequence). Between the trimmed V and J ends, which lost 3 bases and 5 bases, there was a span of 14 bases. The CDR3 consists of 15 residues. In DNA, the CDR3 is TGTGCCAGTAGTATCGGGGCCGCGGGGCACAATGAGCAGTTCTTC. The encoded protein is CASSIGAAGHNEQFF. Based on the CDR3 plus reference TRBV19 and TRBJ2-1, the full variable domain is DGGITQSPKYLFRKEGQNVTLSCEQNLNHDAMYWYRQDPGQGLRLIYYSQIVNDFQKGDIAEGYSVSREKKESFPLTVTSAQKNPTAFYLCASSIGAAGHNEQFFGPGTRLTVL.

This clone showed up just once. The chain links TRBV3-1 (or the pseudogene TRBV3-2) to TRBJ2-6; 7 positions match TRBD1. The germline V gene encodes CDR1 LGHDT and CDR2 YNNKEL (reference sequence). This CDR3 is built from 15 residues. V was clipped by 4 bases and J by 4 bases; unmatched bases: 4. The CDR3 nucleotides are TGTGCCAGCAGCCCGACAGGGACCGGGGCCAACGTCCTGACTTTC. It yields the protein CASSPTGTGANVLTF.

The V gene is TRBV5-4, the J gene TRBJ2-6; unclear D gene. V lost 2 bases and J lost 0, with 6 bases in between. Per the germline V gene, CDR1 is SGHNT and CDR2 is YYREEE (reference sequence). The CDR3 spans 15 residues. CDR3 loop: CASSFRDSGANVLTF. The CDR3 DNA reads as TGTGCCAGCAGCTTCCGAGACTCTGGGGCCAACGTCCTGACTTTC. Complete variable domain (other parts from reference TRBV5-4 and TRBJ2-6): ETGVTQSPTHLIKTRGQQVTLRCSSQSGHNTVSWYQQALGQGPQFIFQYYREEENGRGNFPPRFSGLQFPNYSSELNVNALELDDSALYLCASSFRDSGANVLTFGAGSRLTVL.

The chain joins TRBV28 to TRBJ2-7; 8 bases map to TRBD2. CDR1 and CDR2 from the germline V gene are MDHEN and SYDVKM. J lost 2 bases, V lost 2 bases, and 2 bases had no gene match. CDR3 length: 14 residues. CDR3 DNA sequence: TGTGCCAGCAGTTTAATCGGGGGGGCCTACGAGCAGTACTTC. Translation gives CASSLIGGAYEQYF. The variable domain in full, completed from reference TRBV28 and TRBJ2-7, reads DVKVTQSSRYLVKRTGEKVFLECVQDMDHENMFWYRQDPGLGLRLIYFSYDVKMKEKGDIPEGYSVSREKKERFSLILESASTNQTSMYLCASSLIGGAYEQYFGPGTRLTVT.

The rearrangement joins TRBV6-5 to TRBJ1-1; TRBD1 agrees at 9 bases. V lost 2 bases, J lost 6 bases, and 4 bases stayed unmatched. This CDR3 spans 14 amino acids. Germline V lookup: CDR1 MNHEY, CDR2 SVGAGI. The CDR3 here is CASSYLDRGAEAFF. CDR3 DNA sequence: TGTGCCAGCAGTTACCTCGACAGGGGGGCTGAAGCTTTCTTT.

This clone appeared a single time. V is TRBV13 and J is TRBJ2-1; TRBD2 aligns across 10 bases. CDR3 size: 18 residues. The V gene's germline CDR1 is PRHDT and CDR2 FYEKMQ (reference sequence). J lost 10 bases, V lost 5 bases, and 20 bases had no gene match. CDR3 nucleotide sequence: TGTGCCAGCAGCGTCCCGTTCTTGGCGGCTAGCGGGAGCGACGAGCAGTTCTTC. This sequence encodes CASSVPFLAASGSDEQFF.

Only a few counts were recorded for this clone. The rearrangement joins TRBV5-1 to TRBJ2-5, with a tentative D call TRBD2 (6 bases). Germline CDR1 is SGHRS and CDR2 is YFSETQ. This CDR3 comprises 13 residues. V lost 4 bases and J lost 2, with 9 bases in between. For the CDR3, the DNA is TGCGCCAGCAGCACGGGACTGCAAGAGACCCAGTACTTC. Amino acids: CASSTGLQETQYF.

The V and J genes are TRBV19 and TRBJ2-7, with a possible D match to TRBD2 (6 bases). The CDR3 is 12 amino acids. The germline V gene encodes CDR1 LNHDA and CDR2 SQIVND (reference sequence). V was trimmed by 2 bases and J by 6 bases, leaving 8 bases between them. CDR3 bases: TGTGCCAGTAGTATATCCGGGGGCGAGCAGTACTTC. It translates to CASSISGGEQYF. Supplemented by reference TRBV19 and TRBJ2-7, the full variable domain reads DGGITQSPKYLFRKEGQNVTLSCEQNLNHDAMYWYRQDPGQGLRLIYYSQIVNDFQKGDIAEGYSVSREKKESFPLTVTSAQKNPTAFYLCASSISGGEQYFGPGTRLTVT.

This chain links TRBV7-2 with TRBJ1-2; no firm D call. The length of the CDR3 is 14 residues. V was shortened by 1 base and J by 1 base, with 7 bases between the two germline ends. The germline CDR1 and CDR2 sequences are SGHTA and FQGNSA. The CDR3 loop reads CASSLGPGNYGYTF. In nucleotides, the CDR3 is TGTGCCAGCAGCTTAGGGCCGGGTAACTATGGCTACACCTTC.